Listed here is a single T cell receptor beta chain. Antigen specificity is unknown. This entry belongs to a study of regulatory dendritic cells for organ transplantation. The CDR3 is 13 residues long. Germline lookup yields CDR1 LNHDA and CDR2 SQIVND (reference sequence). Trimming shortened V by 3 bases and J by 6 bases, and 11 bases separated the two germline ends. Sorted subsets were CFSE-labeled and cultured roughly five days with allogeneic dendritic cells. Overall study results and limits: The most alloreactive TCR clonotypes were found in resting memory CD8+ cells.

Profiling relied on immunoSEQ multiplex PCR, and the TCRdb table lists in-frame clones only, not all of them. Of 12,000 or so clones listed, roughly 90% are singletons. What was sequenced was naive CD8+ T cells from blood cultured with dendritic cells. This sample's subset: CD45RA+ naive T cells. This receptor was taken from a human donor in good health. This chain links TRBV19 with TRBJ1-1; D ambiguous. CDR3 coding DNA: TGTGCCAGTAGTATTGTCGGGCAGCCTGAAGCTTTCTTT. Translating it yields CASSIVGQPEAFF.